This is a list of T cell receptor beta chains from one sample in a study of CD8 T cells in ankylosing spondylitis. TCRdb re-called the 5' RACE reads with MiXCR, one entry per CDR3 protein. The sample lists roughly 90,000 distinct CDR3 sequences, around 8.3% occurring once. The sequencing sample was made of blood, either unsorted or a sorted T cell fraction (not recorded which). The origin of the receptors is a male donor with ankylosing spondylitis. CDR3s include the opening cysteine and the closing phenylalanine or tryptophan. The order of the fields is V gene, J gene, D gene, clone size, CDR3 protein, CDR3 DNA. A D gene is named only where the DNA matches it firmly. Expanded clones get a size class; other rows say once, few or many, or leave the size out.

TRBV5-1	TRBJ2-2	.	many	CASSLVGRNTGELFF	TGCGCCAGCAGCTTGGTAGGCAGGAACACCGGGGAGCTGTTTTTT
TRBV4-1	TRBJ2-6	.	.	CASSHQDNLQSGANVLTF	TGCGCCAGCAGCCACCAGGACAACCTGCAGTCTGGGGCCAACGTCCTGACTTTC
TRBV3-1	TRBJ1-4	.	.	CASSQDRMAVATNEKLFF	TGTGCCAGCAGCCAAGATCGGATGGCAGTTGCAACTAATGAAAAACTGTTTTTT
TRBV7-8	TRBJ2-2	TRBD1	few	CASSTTLGQANTGELFF	TGTGCCAGCAGCACTACCCTCGGACAGGCGAACACCGGGGAGCTGTTTTTT
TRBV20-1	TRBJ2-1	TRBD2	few	CSARDLGGRVYNEQFF	TGCAGTGCTAGAGATCTGGGCGGGAGGGTTTACAATGAGCAGTTCTTC
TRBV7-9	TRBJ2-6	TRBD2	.	CASSPIGGAGANVLTF	TGTGCCAGCAGCCCGATTGGGGGGGCTGGGGCCAACGTCCTGACTTTC
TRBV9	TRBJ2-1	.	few	CASSGMSRNSYNEQFF	TGTGCCAGCAGCGGGATGAGTAGGAACTCCTACAATGAGCAGTTCTTC
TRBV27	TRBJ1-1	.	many	CASSPSGALTEAFF	TGTGCCAGCAGCCCTTCTGGGGCGCTGACTGAAGCTTTCTTT
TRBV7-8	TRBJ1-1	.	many	CASSLAGVMSTEAFF	TGTGCCAGCAGCTTAGCGGGGGTTATGAGTACTGAAGCTTTCTTT
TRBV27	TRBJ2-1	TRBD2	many	CASSSGTSAYNEQFF	TGTGCCAGCAGTTCGGGGACTAGCGCGTACAATGAGCAGTTCTTC
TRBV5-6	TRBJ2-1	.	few	CASSFVNLDGNEQFF	TGTGCCAGCAGCTTCGTGAACCTCGACGGGAATGAGCAGTTCTTC
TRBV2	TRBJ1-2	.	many	CASSEEANYGYTF	TGTGCCAGCAGTGAAGAAGCTAACTATGGCTACACCTTC
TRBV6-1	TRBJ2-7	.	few	CASVGQGGSEQYF	TGTGCCAGCGTCGGACAGGGAGGGAGCGAGCAGTACTTC
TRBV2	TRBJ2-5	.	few	CASSEGGGHREETQYF	TGTGCCAGCAGTGAAGGGGGCGGCCACAGGGAGGAGACCCAGTACTTC
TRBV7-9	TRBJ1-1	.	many	CASSWGLNTEAFF	TGTGCCAGCAGCTGGGGGCTGAACACTGAAGCTTTCTTT
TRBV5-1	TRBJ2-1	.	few	CASSPVGASSYNEQFF	TGCGCCAGCAGCCCGGTCGGCGCCAGCTCCTACAATGAGCAGTTCTTC
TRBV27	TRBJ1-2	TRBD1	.	CASSYVAGGGDGYTF	TGTGCCAGCAGTTATGTGGCAGGGGGCGGGGATGGCTACACCTTC
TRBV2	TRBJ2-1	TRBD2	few	CASSATLAESSYNEQFF	TGTGCCAGCAGCGCCACCCTAGCGGAAAGCTCCTACAATGAGCAGTTCTTC
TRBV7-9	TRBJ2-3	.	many	CASSAGQIGNQPQYF	TGTGCCAGCAGCGCGGGACAAATCGGCAATCAGCCCCAGTATTTT
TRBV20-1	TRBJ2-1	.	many	CSASLTDYNEQFF	TGCAGTGCTAGCCTAACAGATTACAATGAGCAGTTCTTC
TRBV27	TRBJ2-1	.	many	CASQVYNEQFF	TGTGCCAGTCAAGTGTACAATGAGCAGTTCTTC
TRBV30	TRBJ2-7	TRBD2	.	CAWSVGRYEQYF	TGTGCCTGGAGTGTCGGGAGGTACGAGCAGTACTTC
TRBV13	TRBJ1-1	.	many	CASSLYQLGTEAFF	TGTGCCAGCAGCTTATATCAACTCGGTACTGAAGCTTTCTTT
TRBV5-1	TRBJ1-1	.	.	CASSLGAGDNTEAFF	TGCGCCAGCAGCTTGGGAGCGGGAGATAACACTGAAGCTTTCTTT
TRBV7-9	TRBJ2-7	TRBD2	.	CASSGGLAGGEYEQYF	TGTGCCAGCAGTGGGGGACTAGCGGGAGGAGAGTACGAGCAGTACTTC
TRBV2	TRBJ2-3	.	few	CASRDFEDTQYF	TGTGCCAGCAGGGATTTTGAAGATACGCAGTATTTT
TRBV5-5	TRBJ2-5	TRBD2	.	CASSLYSGRQETQYF	TGTGCCAGCAGCCTATATAGCGGGAGGCAGGAGACCCAGTACTTC